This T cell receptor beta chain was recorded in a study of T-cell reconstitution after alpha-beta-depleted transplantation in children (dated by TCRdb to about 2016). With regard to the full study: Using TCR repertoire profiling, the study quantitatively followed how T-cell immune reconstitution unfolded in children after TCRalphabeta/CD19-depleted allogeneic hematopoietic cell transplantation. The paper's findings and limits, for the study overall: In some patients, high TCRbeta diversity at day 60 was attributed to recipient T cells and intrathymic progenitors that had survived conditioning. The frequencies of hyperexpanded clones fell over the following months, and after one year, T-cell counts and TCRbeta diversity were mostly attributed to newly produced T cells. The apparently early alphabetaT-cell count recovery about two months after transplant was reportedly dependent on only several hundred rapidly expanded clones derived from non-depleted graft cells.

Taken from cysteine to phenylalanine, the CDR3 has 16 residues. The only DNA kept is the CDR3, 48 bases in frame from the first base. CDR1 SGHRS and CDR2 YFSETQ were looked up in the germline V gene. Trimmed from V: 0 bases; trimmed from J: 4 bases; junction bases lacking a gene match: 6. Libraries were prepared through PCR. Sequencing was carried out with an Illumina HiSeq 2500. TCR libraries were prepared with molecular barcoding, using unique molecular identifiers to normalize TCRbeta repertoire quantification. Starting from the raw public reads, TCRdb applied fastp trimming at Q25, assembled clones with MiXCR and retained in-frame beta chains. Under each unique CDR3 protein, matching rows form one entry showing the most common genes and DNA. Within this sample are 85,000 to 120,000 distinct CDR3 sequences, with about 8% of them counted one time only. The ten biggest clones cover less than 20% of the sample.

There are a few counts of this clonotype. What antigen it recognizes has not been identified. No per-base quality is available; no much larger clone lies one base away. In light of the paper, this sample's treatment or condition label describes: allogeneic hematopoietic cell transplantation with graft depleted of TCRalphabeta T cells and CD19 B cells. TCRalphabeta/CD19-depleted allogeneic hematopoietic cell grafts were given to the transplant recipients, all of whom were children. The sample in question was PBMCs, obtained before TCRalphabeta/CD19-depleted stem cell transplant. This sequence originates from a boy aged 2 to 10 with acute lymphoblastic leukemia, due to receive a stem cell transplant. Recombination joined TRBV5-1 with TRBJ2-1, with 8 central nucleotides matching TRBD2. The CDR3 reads CASSLAPAGAYNEQFF. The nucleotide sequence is TGCGCCAGCAGCTTGGCCCCAGCGGGGGCGTACAATGAGCAGTTCTTC.